This passage covers 14 T cell receptor beta chains from one sample sequenced in a study of blood T cell repertoires in COVID-19. Generated by immunoSEQ multiplex PCR, the TCRdb table keeps only in-frame clones and is missing some. The sample yields approximately 290,000 clones, more than 85% seen once. The sequencing sample was made of peripheral blood. The receptors were sampled from a man aged 30 to 45 with acute or convalescent COVID-19.

This rearrangement joins TRBV19 to TRBJ2-7; TRBD1 matches 8 bases. The germline V gene has CDR1 LNHDA and CDR2 SQIVND (reference sequence). CDR3 length equals 15 residues. J gave up 5 bases and V 7 bases, and 13 bases lay outside the gene matches. CDR3 nucleotide sequence: TGTGCCAGTACATCTTCTGGGACAGGCATCCACGAGCAGTACTTC. Protein: CASTSSGTGIHEQYF.

The genes are TRBV10-1 and TRBJ2-5; D remains ambiguous. Germline CDR1 and CDR2: WNHNN and SYGVQD (reference sequence). The V end was cut by 3 bases, the J end by 0 bases, with 5 bases between. CDR3 length: 13 amino acids. CDR3 sequence reads: CASSDLYQETQYF. CDR3 bases: TGCGCCAGCAGTGATCTCTACCAAGAGACCCAGTACTTC.

This chain connects TRBV30 to TRBJ1-5, with TRBD1 identical over 7 bases. With V trimmed by 3 bases and J by 4 bases, 6 bases remained unmatched. CDR1 and CDR2 from the germline V gene are GTSNPN and SVGIG (reference sequence). The CDR3 loop spans 14 amino acids. In nucleotides, the CDR3 is TGTGCCTGGAGGCAGGGGGGCCCTAATCAGCCCCAGCATTTT. Translating gives CAWRQGGPNQPQHF.

The rearrangement uses TRBV4-2 and TRBJ2-1; D remains ambiguous. This CDR3 comprises 17 residues. Per the germline V gene, CDR1 is LGHNA and CDR2 is YNFKEQ. The ends were cut back, 0 bases at V and 0 bases at J, with 12 bases in the middle. CDR3 sequence reads: CASSQEPYKSSYNEQFF. The CDR3 DNA reads TGTGCCAGCAGCCAAGAGCCCTATAAAAGCTCCTACAATGAGCAGTTCTTC.

The V call is TRBV7-2, the J call TRBJ2-7; D gene uncertain. Germline V lookup: CDR1 SGHTA, CDR2 FQGNSA. The V gene lost 5 bases and the J gene lost 8 bases, with 16 bases spanning the gap. This CDR3 is 13 amino acids long. CDR3 sequence (DNA): TGTGCCAGCAGCCGACCAGGCAGACCCCAGCAGTACTTC. Translation: CASSRPGRPQQYF.

The chain employs TRBV18 and TRBJ2-3; TRBD1 might be the D (5 bases). This CDR3 has 10 residues. Germline lookup yields CDR1 KGHSH and CDR2 LQKENI. V was trimmed by 10 bases and J by 6 bases, leaving 8 bases between them. The CDR3 bases are TGTGCCACCCAGGGTGATACGCAGTATTTT. This codes for CATQGDTQYF.

This clone was observed a handful of times. The genes are TRBV6-2 or TRBV6-3 and TRBJ2-7; tentatively, D is TRBD2 (6 bases). Trimming stripped 1 base from V and 3 bases from J, with 10 bases between. The CDR3 sequence is 14 residues long. Germline-derived CDR1 and CDR2 are MNHEY and SVGEGT. CDR3 sequence (DNA): TGTGCCAGCAGTTACTTTGGGCGGGGCTACGAGCAGTACTTC. Protein sequence: CASSYFGRGYEQYF.

In regard to this clone: At the DNA level, this CDR3 is encoded by other sequences in the same sample as well. The rearrangement uses TRBV2 and TRBJ1-1; maybe TRBD1 (5 bases). CDR1 and CDR2 from the germline V gene are SNHLY and FYNNEI. Trimming removed 6 bases at V and 1 base at J, with 6 bases between. The CDR3 is 12 amino acids. This CDR3 is CASSDRNTEAFF. CDR3 coding DNA: TGTGCCAGCAGCGACAGGAACACTGAAGCTTTCTTT.

This clone has just one count. The rearrangement links TRBV2 to TRBJ1-2; TRBD1 aligns across 8 bases. The CDR3 runs to 14 residues. The V gene's germline CDR1 is SNHLY and CDR2 FYNNEI. With 8 bases clipped from V and 2 bases from J, the junction kept 7 bases outside the gene matches. The CDR3 DNA reads TGTGCCAGCTCAGGGGGGACAGGCAACTATGGCTACACCTTC. Residues: CASSGGTGNYGYTF.

This chain uses TRBV6-5 with TRBJ1-2; perhaps TRBD1 as D (5 bases). This CDR3 is built from 14 residues. The V and J ends lost 5 bases and 8 bases respectively, with 18 bases between them. Germline V CDR1 and CDR2: MNHEY, SVGAGI. CDR3 region: CASSLSGRGGGYTF. The CDR3 region has the DNA TGTGCCAGCAGTCTGTCGGGGAGGGGCGGAGGCTACACCTTC.

This clone was observed a single time. The chain joins TRBV28 to TRBJ1-2, with a tentative D call TRBD1 (5 bases). CDR1 and CDR2 from the germline V gene are MDHEN and SYDVKM. The V end lost 5 bases, the J end lost 11 bases, and 15 bases lay between the germline ends. The CDR3 runs to 12 residues. This CDR3 reads CASSLTTRVYTF. CDR3 nucleotide sequence: TGTGCCAGCAGTCTGACCACCAGGGTATACACCTTC.

A remark on this clone: Compared with germline, one end of the junction differs, possibly owing to a read error. The J gene is TRBJ2-3, the V gene TRBV7-7; 11 nucleotides align to TRBD2. Germline-derived CDR1 and CDR2 are SSHAT and FNYEAQ (reference sequence). The CDR3 consists of 15 residues. CDR3 sequence: CASSRLAGGGDTQYF. The CDR3 region has the DNA TGTGCTAGCAGCCGCCTAGCGGGGGGCGGGGATACGCAGTATTTT.

The chain is built from TRBV3-1 (or the pseudogene TRBV3-2) and TRBJ2-7; D not resolved. The CDR3 sequence is 11 residues long. Trimming took 5 bases from V and 2 from J, leaving 4 bases between them. Germline CDR1 reads LGHDT; CDR2 reads YNNKEL (reference sequence). The CDR3 region has the DNA TGTGCCAGCAGCAATACCTACGAGCAGTACTTC. Its translation: CASSNTYEQYF.

This clone was counted a few times. The DNA of the CDR3 is TGTGCCAGCAGCCCACTTCTAGGCAGGGGCGATTCACCCCTCCACTTT. Its translation: CASSPLLGRGDSPLHF. The gene calls are TRBV3-1 (or the pseudogene TRBV3-2) and TRBJ1-6, with D possibly TRBD1 on 6 matching bases. CDR3 length equals 16 residues. Trimming pared 4 bases from V and 8 bases from J, leaving 18 bases between. The germline CDR1 and CDR2 sequences are LGHDT and YNNKEL (reference sequence).